Here is one T cell receptor beta chain with its context. As yet, its antigen is unknown. Libraries were prepared by immunoSEQ multiplex PCR; TCRdb keeps only in-frame clonotypes and omits some of them. The table records approximately 16,000 clones, 76% of them present only once. The unexposed donors gave CD4+ T cells in about 2011-2018, prior to COVID-19. CD4+ T cells were isolated from the cells after 10 days of culture. As cell numbers allowed, unexposed-donor CD4+ T cells faced SARS-CoV-2 S/N and four cold-coronavirus spikes. This record comes from a study of CD4 T cells in relation to SARS-CoV-2 and coronaviruses. Study summary: Controls used an HIV-1 Nef peptide pool or no peptide. Study-wide points: No crossreactivity against non-spike viral proteins was tested here. Monoreactive clones expanded significantly more to SARS-CoV-2 than crossreactive clones did.

V was clipped by 0 bases and J by 4 bases; unmatched bases: 9. This CDR3 has 17 residues. Germline values: CDR1 MNHEY, CDR2 SMNVEV (reference sequence). The TCR originated in a human donor in good health. The chain is built from TRBV27 and TRBJ2-7; 10 bases agree with TRBD2. Sequencing was carried out using CD4+ T cells from PBMCs, cultured in vitro. The CDR3 spells CASSLSRLAGDRYEQYF. The CDR3 region has the DNA TGTGCCAGCAGTTTATCTAGGCTAGCGGGAGATCGTTACGAGCAGTACTTC.